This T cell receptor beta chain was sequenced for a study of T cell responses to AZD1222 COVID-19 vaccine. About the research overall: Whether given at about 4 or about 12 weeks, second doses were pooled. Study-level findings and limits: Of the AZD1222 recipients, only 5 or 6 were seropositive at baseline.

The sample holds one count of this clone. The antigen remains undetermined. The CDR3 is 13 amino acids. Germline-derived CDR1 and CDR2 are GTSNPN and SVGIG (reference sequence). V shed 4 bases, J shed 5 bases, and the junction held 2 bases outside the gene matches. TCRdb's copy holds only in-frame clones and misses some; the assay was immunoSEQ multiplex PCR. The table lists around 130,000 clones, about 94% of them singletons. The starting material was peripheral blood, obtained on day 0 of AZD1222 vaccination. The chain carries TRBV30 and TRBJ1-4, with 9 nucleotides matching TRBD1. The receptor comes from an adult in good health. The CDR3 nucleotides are TGTGCCTGGATGGGGACAGGGAATGAAAAACTGTTTTTT. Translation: CAWMGTGNEKLFF. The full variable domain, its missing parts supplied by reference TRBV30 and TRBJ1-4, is SQTIHQWPATLVQPVGSPLSLECTVEGTSNPNLYWYRQAAGRGLQLLFYSVGIGQISSEVPQNLSASRPQDRQFILSSKKLLLSDSGFYLCAWMGTGNEKLFFGSGTQLSVL.